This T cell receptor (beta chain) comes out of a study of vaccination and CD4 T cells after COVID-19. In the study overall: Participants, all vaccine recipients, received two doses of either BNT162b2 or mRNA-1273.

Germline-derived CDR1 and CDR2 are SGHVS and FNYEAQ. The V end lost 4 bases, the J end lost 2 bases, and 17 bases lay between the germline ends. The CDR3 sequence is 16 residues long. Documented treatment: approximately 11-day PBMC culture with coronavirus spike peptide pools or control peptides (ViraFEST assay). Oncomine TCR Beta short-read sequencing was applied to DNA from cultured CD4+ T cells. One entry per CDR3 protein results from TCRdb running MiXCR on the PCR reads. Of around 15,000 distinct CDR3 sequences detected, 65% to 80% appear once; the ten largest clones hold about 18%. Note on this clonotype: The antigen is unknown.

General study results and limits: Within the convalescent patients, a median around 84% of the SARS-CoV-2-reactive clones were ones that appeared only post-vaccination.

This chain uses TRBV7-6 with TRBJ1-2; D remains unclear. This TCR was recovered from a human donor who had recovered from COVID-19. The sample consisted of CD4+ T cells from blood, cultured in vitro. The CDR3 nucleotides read TGTGCCAGCAGCTCGGCTCGGTGGGGAGGGAACTATGGCTACACCTTC. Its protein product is CASSSARWGGNYGYTF.